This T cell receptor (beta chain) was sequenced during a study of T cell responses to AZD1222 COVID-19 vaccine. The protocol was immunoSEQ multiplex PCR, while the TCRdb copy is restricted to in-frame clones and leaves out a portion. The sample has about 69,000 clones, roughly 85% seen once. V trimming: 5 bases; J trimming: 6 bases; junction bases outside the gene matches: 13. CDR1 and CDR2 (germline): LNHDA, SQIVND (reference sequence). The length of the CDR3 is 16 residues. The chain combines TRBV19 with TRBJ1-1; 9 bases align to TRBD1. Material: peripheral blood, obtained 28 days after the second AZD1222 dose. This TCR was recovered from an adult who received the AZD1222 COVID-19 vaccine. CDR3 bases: TGTGCCAGTAGTCGGGGACAGGGTTCCCCCTTCGCTGAAGCTTTCTTT. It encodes CASSRGQGSPFAEAFF.